This paragraph reports one T cell receptor (beta chain). Its antigen is not identified. This sample stems from a study of T cells in Graves' hyperthyroidism and ophthalmopathy. At least 3 on the Clinical Activity Score was recorded for ophthalmopathy patients, who also had NOSPECS grade at least 4 and duration under 3 months. Pregnant or lactating patients were excluded, as were those with uncontrolled infection or other autoimmune disease. The V segment lost 0 bases and the J segment 2 bases; nucleotides outside the gene matches: 9. The length of the CDR3 is 17 residues. Germline loops: CDR1 DFQATT, CDR2 SNEGSKA (reference sequence). The TCR beta CDR3 regions underwent amplification using RNA transcripts as the source. Researchers ran a first-round RT-PCR on the TCR CDR3 using the HTBI primer set. TCRdb redid the calling of the multiplex PCR reads with MiXCR, one entry per CDR3 protein. The sample lists about 600,000 distinct CDR3 sequences; approximately 14% were seen once.

Study-wide findings and caveats: Clonotypes that were expanded in thyroid above 0.001 mostly appeared in blood too.

The receptor comes from a woman aged 18-35 years with Graves' ophthalmopathy. The sequenced sample was blood. J is TRBJ2-2 and V is TRBV20-1, with 7 bases fitting TRBD1. The CDR3 sequence is CSARDRTRGGNTGELFF. CDR3 sequence (DNA): TGCAGTGCTAGAGATCGGACCCGAGGGGGCAACACCGGGGAGCTGTTTTTT.